This TCR beta chain is drawn from a study of blood T cells in healthy people across ages (dated by TCRdb to between 2015 and 2017). Looking at the study overall: In model experiments, roughly one uniquely barcoded TCR beta cDNA molecule per two T cells was captured by template switching. Age-related changes in TCR beta repertoire diversity were measured in the study by deep sequencing normalized with unique cDNA molecular identifiers. The donors were split into four age groups: young (average about 15 years), middle-aged (roughly 40), aged (more than 60) and long-lived (approximately 80). To avoid experimental bias, donors of different ages were distributed randomly across sequencing lanes. The study analyzed two additional independent replicas of 1 million unique cDNA reads from the same blood draw for two donors, one aged 18 to 30 and one aged 80 or older.

The 39 donors, aged about 6 to 95 years, were systemically healthy Caucasian individuals from Russia. Approximately 10 milliliters of peripheral blood were collected from each donor into EDTA-treated Vacutainer tubes. Ficoll-Paque density-gradient centrifugation was used to isolate PBMCs, with at least 7 million per sample. Trizol reagent was used to extract total RNA from the PBMCs, yielding at least 5 micrograms per sample. For every donor, flow cytometry on a PBMC aliquot measured the percentage of naive CD45RAhigh/CD27high T cells. V drops 2 bases and J drops 5 bases, leaving 13 bases in between. The cysteine opens and the phenylalanine closes a CDR3 of 14 amino acids. Of all the DNA, just the CDR3 is kept, 42 bases in frame from base 1. Overall study results and their limits: A strong correlation was found between observed TCR beta diversity and the percentage of naive T cells measured by flow cytometry. Donor CMV infection status was unknown, potentially confounding age-related changes in expanded clonotypes. Because profiling used bulk unsorted PBMCs, naive and antigen-experienced compartments could not be compared conclusively. As age increased, observed TCR beta diversity per million T cells dropped in a roughly linear way, and a significant reduction was already evident by age 40. Compared with the aged group, the long-lived group had more naive CD4+ T cells, fewer expanded clones and increased TCR diversity, a pattern suggesting age selection. Estimates of total diversity from one million sequenced T cells were regarded as lower bounds and underestimates.

To note about this clonotype: Its binding antigen is unknown. No base-level quality is on record; no much larger clone is a single base apart.

The library was obtained by 5' RACE. TCRdb lists the instrument as Illumina HiSeq 2500. A second PCR of about 6 to 11 cycles was run with a J-beta primer mix and a sample-barcoded 5' primer. A template-switch 5' adaptor carrying 12 random nucleotides introduced a unique molecular identifier onto each TCR beta cDNA molecule. Each sample yielded at least 2.5 million CDR3-containing paired-end reads. All of the RNA was converted into first-strand cDNA using the Mint cDNA synthesis kit, with a TRBC-specific oligonucleotide serving as the primer. Following uracil-DNA glycosylase treatment, a first 18-cycle PCR with universal primers M1SS and BC2_uni_R was performed on all cDNA. As for how the authors treated the data: Normalization of each sample was performed by random selection of 1 million high-quality reads, each carrying a distinct molecular identifier. Instead of being binned into consensus sequences, reads with shared molecular identifiers were discarded. MiTCR, run with a Q25 quality threshold and the strictest error-elimination algorithm, handled CDR3 identification, clonotype clustering and error correction. Lower-bound total TCR beta diversity was estimated with a nonparametric unseen species model using Euler transformation. The raw public data were reprocessed by TCRdb itself: fastp quality trimming at Q25, MiXCR clonotype calling, in-frame beta chains only. One record per CDR3 amino acid sequence lists the most common genes and DNA. The V and J calls here are based on TCRdb, not the publication. Across this sample there are about 650,000 distinct CDR3 sequences, with approximately 52% seen only once. 13% of the sample lies in the top ten.

The source is an elderly woman in good health. The chain joins TRBV12-3 or TRBV12-4 to TRBJ2-7, with the D gene not clear enough to name. The sample was blood. The CDR3 here reads CASSLLAGMDEQYF. The nucleotide sequence is TGTGCCAGCAGTTTATTGGCAGGAATGGACGAGCAGTACTTC.